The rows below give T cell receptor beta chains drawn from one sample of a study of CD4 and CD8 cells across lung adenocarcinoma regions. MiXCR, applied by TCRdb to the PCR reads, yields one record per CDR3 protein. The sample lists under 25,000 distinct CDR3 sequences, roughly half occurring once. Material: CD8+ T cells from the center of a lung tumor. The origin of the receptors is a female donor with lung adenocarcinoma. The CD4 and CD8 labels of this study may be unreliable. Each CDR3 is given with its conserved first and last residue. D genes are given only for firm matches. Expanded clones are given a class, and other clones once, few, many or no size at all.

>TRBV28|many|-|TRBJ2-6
TGTGCCAGCACCGTTATAGGATCTGGGGCCAACGTCCTGACTTTC
CASTVIGSGANVLTF
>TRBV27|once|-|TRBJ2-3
TGTGCCGGGGGGCACGGGGTAGGACACCAAGATACGCAGTATTTT
CAGGHGVGHQDTQYF
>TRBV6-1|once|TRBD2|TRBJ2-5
TGTGCCAGCTGGTTTAGCGGGAGGCAACAAGAGACCCAGTACTTC
CASWFSGRQQETQYF
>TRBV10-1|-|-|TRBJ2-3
TGCGCCAGCAGTGAGTCGAAGAGACCGAACACCGGGGCGCAGTATTTT
CASSESKRPNTGAQYF
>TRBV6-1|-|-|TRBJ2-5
TGTGCCAGCGGCGTCCGGGGCCGTCTCCCAGATACCCAGTACTTC
CASGVRGRLPDTQYF
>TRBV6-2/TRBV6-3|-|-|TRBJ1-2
TGTGCCAGCAGGTCTAACAGGGAATATGGCTACACCTTC
CASRSNREYGYTF
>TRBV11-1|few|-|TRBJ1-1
TGTGCCAGCAGCAAACGAGGAGCGAACACTGAAGCTTTCTTT
CASSKRGANTEAFF
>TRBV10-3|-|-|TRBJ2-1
TGTGCCATCAGTGACCCAGGGGGAGGGAGCTCCTACAATGAGCAGTTCTTC
CAISDPGGGSSYNEQFF
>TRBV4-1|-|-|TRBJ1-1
TGCGCCAGCAGCCAAGCCGCAGGAAGTGAAGCTTTCTTT
CASSQAAGSEAFF
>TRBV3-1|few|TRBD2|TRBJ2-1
TGTGCCAGCAGCCATACCGGGACTAGCGTCTACAATGAGCAGTTCTTC
CASSHTGTSVYNEQFF
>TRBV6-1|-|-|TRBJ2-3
TGTGCCAGCAGCGGACAAGCTGGGAGCACAGATGCGCAGTATTTT
CASSGQAGSTDAQYF
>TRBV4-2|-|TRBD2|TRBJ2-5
TGTGCCAGCAGCCAAGAACTTCAAGCGGGAGGTCCCCAAGAGACCCAGTACTTC
CASSQELQAGGPQETQYF
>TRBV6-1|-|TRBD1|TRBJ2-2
TGTGCCAGCAGTGGGGGGACAGACACCGGGGAGCTGTTTTTT
CASSGGTDTGELFF
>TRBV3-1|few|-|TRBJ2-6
TGTGGCTCGGGACCCTCTGGGGCCAACGTCCTGACTTTC
CGSGPSGANVLTF
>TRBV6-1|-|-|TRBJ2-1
TGTGCCAGCAGTGCCGATTACAATGAGCAGTTCTTC
CASSADYNEQFF
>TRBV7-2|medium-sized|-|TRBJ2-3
TGTGCCAGCAGCTTAACGACTTCCCCGGCGTGGAGCGATCCTAGCACAGATACGCAGTATTTT
CASSLTTSPAWSDPSTDTQYF
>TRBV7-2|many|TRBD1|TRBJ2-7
TGTGCCAGCAGCCCTCAGACAGGGGGCGCCGCATACGAGCAGTACTTC
CASSPQTGGAAYEQYF
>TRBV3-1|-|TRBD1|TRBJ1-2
TGTGCCAGCAGCCTGCCGGGACAGGGTCCCTATGGCTACACCTTC
CASSLPGQGPYGYTF
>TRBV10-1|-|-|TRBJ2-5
TGCGCGGGGAAGGGGAGGCAAGACCAAGAGACGCAGTACTTC
CAGKGRQDQETQYF
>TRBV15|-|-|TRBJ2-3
TGTGCCGCGGGACAAGGCGCCGGTGACCCAGATACCCAGTACTTT
CAAGQGAGDPDTQYF
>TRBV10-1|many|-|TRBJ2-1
TGCGCCAGCAGTGAGCAAGGGGGTACTGGCAATGAGCAGTTCTTC
CASSEQGGTGNEQFF
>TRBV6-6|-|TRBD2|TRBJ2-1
TGTGCCAGCAGTTACTCGCCGGGACTAGCGGGGTATGAGCAGTTCTTC
CASSYSPGLAGYEQFF
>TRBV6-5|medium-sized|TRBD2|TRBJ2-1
TGTGCCAGCAAACTAGCGGGAGGGCCCATTTCCGAGCAGTTCTTC
CASKLAGGPISEQFF
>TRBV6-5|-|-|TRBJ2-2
TGTGCCAGCAGTTACGGGGAGGTGGGGACCGATGCGCAGTTTTTT
CASSYGEVGTDAQFF
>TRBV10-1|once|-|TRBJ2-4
TGCGCCAGCAGTCCGGGGTGGTGGGCCAAAAATATGCAGTACTTC
CASSPGWWAKNMQYF
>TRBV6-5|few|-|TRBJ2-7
TGTGCCAGCAGTTACTCATCGGGGCGAATGACCTACGAGCAGTACTTC
CASSYSSGRMTYEQYF
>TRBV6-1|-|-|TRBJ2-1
TGTGCCAGCAGCCTGTCCCGGGACCCTAACTATGAGCAGTTCTTC
CASSLSRDPNYEQFF
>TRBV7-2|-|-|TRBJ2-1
TGTGCCAGCAGCTTAAATGGCCAGGGGATAAATGAGCAGTTCTTC
CASSLNGQGINEQFF
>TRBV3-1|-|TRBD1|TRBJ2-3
TGTGCCAGCAGCCAACGACAGGGAGATACGCAGTATTTT
CASSQRQGDTQYF
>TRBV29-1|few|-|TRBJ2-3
TGCAGCGTTGAGCCTACAGGAGCAGATACGCAGTATTTT
CSVEPTGADTQYF
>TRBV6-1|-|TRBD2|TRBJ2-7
TGTGCCAGCAGAGGGCGGGGGGGCACTTACGAGCAGTACTTC
CASRGRGGTYEQYF
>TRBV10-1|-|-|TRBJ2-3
TGCGCCAGCACTGGACTGGGGGCCGCAGACACGCAGTACTTT
CASTGLGAADTQYF
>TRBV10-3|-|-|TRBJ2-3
TGTGCCATCAGTGAGACTACTAGCACAGATACGCAGTATTTT
CAISETTSTDTQYF
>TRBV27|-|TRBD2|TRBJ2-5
TGTGCCAGCAACCGAAGAGCGGGAGGCCGTTCGGGGCAGTACTTC
CASNRRAGGRSGQYF
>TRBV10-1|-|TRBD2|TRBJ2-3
TGCGCCAGCGCGGGGGATGCGGCAGTGGCAGATACGCAGTATTTT
CASAGDAAVADTQYF